This T cell receptor beta chain was documented in a study of T-cell memory formation after mild COVID-19. Study details: Largely donor-specific sequence clusters came from two donors. Findings and caveats of the study: The authors did not confirm SARS-CoV-2 specificity of second-wave clones peaking day 37. Several responding clones turned up in pre-infection memory, indicating that cross-reactive memory may have taken part.

This clonotype rates as medium-sized. Its antigen is currently unknown. cDNA libraries for TCR alpha and TCR beta, carrying sample barcodes and UMIs, came from 5'RACE with constant-segment primers. TCRdb re-called the 5' RACE reads through MiXCR, storing one row per CDR3 protein. The sample shows 200,000 to 250,000 distinct CDR3 sequences, over 9% of them seen only once. Trimming left V 2 bases short and J 2 bases short, with 7 bases between. Germline V lookup: CDR1 SGHRS, CDR2 YFSETQ. The CDR3 covers 13 residues. The receptor's source is a man in his late teens or twenties who had mild COVID-19 (a few samples of this study predate the infection). Cell type and time point are not known. V and J are TRBV5-1 and TRBJ1-1; weak D call: TRBD1 (5 bases). The sequenced material came from PBMCs or a T cell subset sorted from them (not recorded which). The CDR3 region is CASSFDSNTEAFF. CDR3 DNA: TGCGCCAGCAGCTTCGACAGTAACACTGAAGCTTTCTTT.